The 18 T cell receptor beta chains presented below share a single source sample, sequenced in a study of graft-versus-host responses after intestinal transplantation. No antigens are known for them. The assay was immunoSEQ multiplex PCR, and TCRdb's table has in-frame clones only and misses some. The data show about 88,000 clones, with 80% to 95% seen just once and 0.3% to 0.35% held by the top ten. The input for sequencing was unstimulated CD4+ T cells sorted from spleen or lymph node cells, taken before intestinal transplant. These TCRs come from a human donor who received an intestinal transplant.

CDR3: CSAPGVYGYTF. CDR3 bases: TGCAGTGCTCCCGGGGTCTATGGCTACACCTTC. V gene TRBV20-1 combines with J gene TRBJ1-2; unclear D gene. Germline lookup yields CDR1 DFQATT and CDR2 SNEGSKA (reference sequence). CDR3 length equals 11 residues. V was trimmed by 5 bases and J by 4 bases, leaving 8 bases between them.

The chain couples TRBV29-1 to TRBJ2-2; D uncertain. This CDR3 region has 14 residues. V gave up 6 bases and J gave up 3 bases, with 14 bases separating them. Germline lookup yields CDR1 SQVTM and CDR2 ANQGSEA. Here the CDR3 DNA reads TGCAGCGTCTACAGTCCCTTAGACACCGGGGAGCTGTTTTTT. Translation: CSVYSPLDTGELFF.

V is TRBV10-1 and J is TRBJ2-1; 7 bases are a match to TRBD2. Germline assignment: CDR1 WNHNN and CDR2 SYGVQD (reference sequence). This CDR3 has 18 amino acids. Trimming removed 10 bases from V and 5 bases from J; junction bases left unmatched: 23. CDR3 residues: CAIHGASGRPVRNNEQFF. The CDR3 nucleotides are TGCGCCATTCATGGGGCTAGCGGTAGGCCTGTCAGGAACAATGAGCAGTTCTTC.

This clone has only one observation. In DNA, the CDR3 is TGCGCCAGCGCGGGATCCGGCGCCTATGGCTACACCTTC. Amino acids: CASAGSGAYGYTF. The genes are TRBV5-1 and TRBJ1-2, with unresolved D. V lost 7 bases and J 4 bases, leaving 14 bases between the germline ends. Germline lookup yields CDR1 SGHRS and CDR2 YFSETQ. The CDR3 spans 13 residues.

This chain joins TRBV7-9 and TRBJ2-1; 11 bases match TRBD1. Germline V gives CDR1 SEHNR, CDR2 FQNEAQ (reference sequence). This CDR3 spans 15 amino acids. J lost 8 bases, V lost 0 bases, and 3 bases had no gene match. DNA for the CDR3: TGTGCCAGCAGCTTAGCCGGGACAGGGGGACATGAGCAGTTCTTC. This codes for CASSLAGTGGHEQFF.

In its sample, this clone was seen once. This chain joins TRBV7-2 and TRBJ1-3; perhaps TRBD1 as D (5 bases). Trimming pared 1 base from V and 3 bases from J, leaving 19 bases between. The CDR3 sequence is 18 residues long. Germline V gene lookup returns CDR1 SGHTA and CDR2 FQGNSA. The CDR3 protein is CASSLVYDGRVGGNTIYF. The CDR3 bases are TGTGCCAGCAGCTTAGTCTACGATGGCAGGGTTGGTGGAAACACCATATATTTT.

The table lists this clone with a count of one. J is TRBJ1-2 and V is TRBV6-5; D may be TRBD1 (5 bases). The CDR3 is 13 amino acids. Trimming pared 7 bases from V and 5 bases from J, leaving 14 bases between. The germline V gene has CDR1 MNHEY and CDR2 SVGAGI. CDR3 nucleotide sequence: TGTGCCAGCACTGGCAGGGTAGGGTATGGCTACACCTTC. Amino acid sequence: CASTGRVGYGYTF.

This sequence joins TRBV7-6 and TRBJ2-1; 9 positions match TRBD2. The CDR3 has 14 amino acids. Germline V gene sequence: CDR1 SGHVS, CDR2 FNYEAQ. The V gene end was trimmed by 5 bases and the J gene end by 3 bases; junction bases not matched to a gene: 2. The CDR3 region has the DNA TGTGCCAGCAGCGGGCGGGAGGGCTACAATGAGCAGTTCTTC. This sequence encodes CASSGREGYNEQFF.

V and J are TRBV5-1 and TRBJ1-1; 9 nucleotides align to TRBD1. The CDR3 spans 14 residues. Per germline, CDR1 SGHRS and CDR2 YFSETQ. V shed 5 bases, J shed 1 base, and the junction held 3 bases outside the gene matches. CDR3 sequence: CASSWTGENTEAFF. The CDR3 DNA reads TGCGCCAGCAGTTGGACAGGGGAGAACACTGAAGCTTTCTTT.

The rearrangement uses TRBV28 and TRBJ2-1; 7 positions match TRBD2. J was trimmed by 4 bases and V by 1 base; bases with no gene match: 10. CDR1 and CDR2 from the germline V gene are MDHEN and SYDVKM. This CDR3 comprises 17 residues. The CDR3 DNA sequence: TGTGCCAGCAGTTTATTGGCTGGGGGGGGAGAATACAATGAGCAGTTCTTC. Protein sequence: CASSLLAGGGEYNEQFF.

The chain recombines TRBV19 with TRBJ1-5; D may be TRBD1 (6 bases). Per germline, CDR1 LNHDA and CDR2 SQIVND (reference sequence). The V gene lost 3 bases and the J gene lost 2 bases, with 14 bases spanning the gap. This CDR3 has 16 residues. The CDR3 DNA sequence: TGTGCCAGTAGTATCTCGGCCAGGGGAGGCAATCAGCCCCAGCATTTT. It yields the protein CASSISARGGNQPQHF. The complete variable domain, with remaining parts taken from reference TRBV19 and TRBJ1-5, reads DGGITQSPKYLFRKEGQNVTLSCEQNLNHDAMYWYRQDPGQGLRLIYYSQIVNDFQKGDIAEGYSVSREKKESFPLTVTSAQKNPTAFYLCASSISARGGNQPQHFGDGTRLSIL.

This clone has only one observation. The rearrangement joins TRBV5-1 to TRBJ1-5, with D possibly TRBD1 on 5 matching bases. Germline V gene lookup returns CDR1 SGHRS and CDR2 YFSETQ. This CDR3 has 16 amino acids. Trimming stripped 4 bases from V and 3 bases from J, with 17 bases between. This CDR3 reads CASSPGGAQNNQPQHF. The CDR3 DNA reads TGCGCCAGCAGCCCGGGTGGGGCACAAAACAATCAGCCCCAGCATTTT.

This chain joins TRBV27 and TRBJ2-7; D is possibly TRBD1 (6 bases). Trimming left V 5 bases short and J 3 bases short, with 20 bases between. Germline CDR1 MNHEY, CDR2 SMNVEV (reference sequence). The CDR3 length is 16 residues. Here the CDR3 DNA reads TGTGCCAGCAGTCCCCAAGGACAGCGTCCTAGCTACGAGCAGTACTTC. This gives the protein CASSPQGQRPSYEQYF.

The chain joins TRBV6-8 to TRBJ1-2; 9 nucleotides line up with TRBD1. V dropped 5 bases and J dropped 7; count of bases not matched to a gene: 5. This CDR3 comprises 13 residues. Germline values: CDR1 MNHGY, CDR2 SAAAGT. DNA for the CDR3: TGTGCCAGCAGTCCCAGGGACAGGGTTGGCTACACCTTC. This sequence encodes CASSPRDRVGYTF.

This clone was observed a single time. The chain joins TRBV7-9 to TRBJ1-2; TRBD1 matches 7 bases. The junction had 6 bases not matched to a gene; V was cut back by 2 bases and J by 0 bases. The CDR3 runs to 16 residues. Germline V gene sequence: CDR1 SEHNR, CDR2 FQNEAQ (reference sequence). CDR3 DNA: TGTGCCAGCAGCTTAACAAACAGGGGATCTAACTATGGCTACACCTTC. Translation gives CASSLTNRGSNYGYTF.

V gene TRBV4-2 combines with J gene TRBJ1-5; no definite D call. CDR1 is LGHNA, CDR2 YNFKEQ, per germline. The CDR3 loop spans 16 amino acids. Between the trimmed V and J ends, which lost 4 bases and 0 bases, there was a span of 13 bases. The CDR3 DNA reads TGTGCCAGCAGCCCTCTTGGCCAACCTAGCAATCAGCCCCAGCATTTT. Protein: CASSPLGQPSNQPQHF.

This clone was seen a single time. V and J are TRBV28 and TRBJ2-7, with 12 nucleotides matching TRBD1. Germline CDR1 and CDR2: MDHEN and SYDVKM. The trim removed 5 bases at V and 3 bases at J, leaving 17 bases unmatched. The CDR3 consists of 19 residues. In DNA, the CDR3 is TGTGCCAGCAGTCGCCCGGGACAGGGGGCTAGAAGGTTTAACTACGAGCAGTACTTC. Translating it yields CASSRPGQGARRFNYEQYF.

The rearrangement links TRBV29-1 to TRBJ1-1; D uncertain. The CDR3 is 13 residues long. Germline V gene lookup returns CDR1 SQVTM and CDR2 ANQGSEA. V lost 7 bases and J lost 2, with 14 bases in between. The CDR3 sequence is CSAASVGNTEAFF. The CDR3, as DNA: TGCAGCGCCGCGAGCGTCGGAAACACTGAAGCTTTCTTT. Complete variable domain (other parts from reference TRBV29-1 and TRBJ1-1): SAVISQKPSRDICQRGTSLTIQCQVDSQVTMMFWYRQQPGQSLTLIATANQGSEATYESGFVIDKFPISRPNLTFSTLTVSNMSPEDSSIYLCSAASVGNTEAFFGQGTRLTVV.